The next 18 T cell receptor beta chains were all read from a single sample in a study of blood T cell repertoires in COVID-19. Only in-frame clones appear in the TCRdb table, and some are missing; sequencing was by immunoSEQ multiplex PCR. The sample includes 70,000 to 85,000 clones, 86% seen only once; the top ten take around 1.9%. Sequenced material: peripheral blood. The receptors here all came from a woman in her fifties or sixties with acute or convalescent COVID-19.

This chain connects TRBV7-2 to TRBJ2-2, with a weak D call TRBD2 (6 bases). This CDR3 contains 15 residues. Trimming cost V 6 bases and J 5 bases, with 16 bases left between them. Germline lookup yields CDR1 SGHTA and CDR2 FQGNSA. The CDR3 spells CASRTGLPLTGELFF. DNA for the CDR3: TGTGCCAGCAGGACGGGACTCCCTTTAACCGGGGAGCTGTTTTTT.

The rearrangement links TRBV28 to TRBJ2-7, with D hard to call. Trimming cost V 5 bases and J 1 base, with 6 bases left between them. Germline V CDR1 and CDR2: MDHEN, SYDVKM. The CDR3 runs 12 residues. The CDR3 sequence is CASSIRSYEQYF. CDR3 sequence (DNA): TGTGCCAGCAGTATCAGATCCTACGAGCAGTACTTC.

This chain joins TRBV3-1 (or the pseudogene TRBV3-2) and TRBJ2-7, with a weak D call TRBD2 (6 bases). The CDR3 totals 18 residues. Germline V gene sequence: CDR1 LGHDT, CDR2 YNNKEL (reference sequence). Trimming pared 0 bases from V and 0 bases from J, leaving 18 bases between. The CDR3 DNA is TGTGCCAGCAGCCAAGACCGCCTAACTAGCCCCAGCTCCTACGAGCAGTACTTC. Translation gives CASSQDRLTSPSSYEQYF.

The CDR3 coding sequence is TGTGCCAGCAGCTTAGCCGGGGGGCCCCACTACGAGCAGTACTTC. Encoded protein: CASSLAGGPHYEQYF. The chain links TRBV7-6 to TRBJ2-7, with D perhaps matching TRBD2 (7 bases). CDR3 size: 15 residues. The V gene's germline CDR1 is SGHVS and CDR2 FNYEAQ. V dropped 0 bases and J dropped 3 bases, with 12 bases sitting between them.

The chain recombines TRBV19 with TRBJ1-2; 9 bases line up with TRBD1. The V gene end was trimmed by 8 bases and the J gene end by 7 bases; junction bases not matched to a gene: 11. CDR1 is LNHDA, CDR2 SQIVND, per germline (reference sequence). The CDR3 extends over 14 amino acids. The DNA for the CDR3 is TGTGCCAGTCAACCGGGACAGGGAGCTGCTGGCTACACCTTC. This sequence encodes CASQPGQGAAGYTF.

The chain couples TRBV7-9 to TRBJ1-2; 9 bases align to TRBD1. The germline V gene encodes CDR1 SEHNR and CDR2 FQNEAQ (reference sequence). Trimming took 4 bases from V and 5 from J; bases not matched to a gene: 2. This CDR3 contains 13 residues. For the CDR3, the DNA is TGTGCCAGCAGCTCGGGACAGGGATATGGCTACACCTTC. Its protein is CASSSGQGYGYTF.

This chain joins TRBV11-2 and TRBJ1-4, with D unclear. Germline V gives CDR1 SGHAT, CDR2 FQNNGV. The CDR3 loop spans 14 amino acids. V lost 6 bases, J lost 2 bases, and 10 bases lay in between. For the CDR3, the DNA is TGTGCCAGCAGACGGGGTATGACTAATGAAAAACTGTTTTTT. This gives the protein CASRRGMTNEKLFF.

The V gene is TRBV6-5, the J gene TRBJ1-3; D not resolved. There are 14 residues in the CDR3. Germline V CDR1 and CDR2: MNHEY, SVGAGI. V gave up 5 bases and J gave up 0 bases, with 8 bases separating them. The CDR3 DNA follows: TGTGCCAGCAGTCGCAGTAACTCTGGAAACACCATATATTTT. Translation gives CASSRSNSGNTIYF.

The chain uses TRBV9 and TRBJ2-7, with a tentative D call TRBD1 (6 bases). V lost 0 bases, J lost 3 bases, and 13 bases lay in between. The CDR3 length is 15 residues. The germline gives CDR1 SGDLS, CDR2 YYNGEE. CDR3 sequence: CASSVEQGGGYEQYF. The CDR3 DNA reads TGTGCCAGCAGCGTAGAACAGGGTGGGGGCTACGAGCAGTACTTC.

About this clone itself: Distinct nucleotide sequences in the sample also encode this CDR3. V is TRBV4-1 and J is TRBJ2-2, with 8 positions matching TRBD1. Looked up from germline, CDR1 is MGHRA and CDR2 is YSYEKL. Trimming took 0 bases from V and 0 from J; bases not matched to a gene: 3. The CDR3 is 17 amino acids. The CDR3 nucleotides read TGCGCCAGCAGCCAAGATACAGGGGGAGCGAACACCGGGGAGCTGTTTTTT. Protein sequence: CASSQDTGGANTGELFF.

This clone was recorded once. The V gene is TRBV4-2, the J gene TRBJ2-1, with D possibly matching TRBD2 (5 bases). Trimming removed 1 base at V and 0 bases at J, with 7 bases between. This CDR3 region has 15 residues. Germline lookup yields CDR1 LGHNA and CDR2 YNFKEQ. The CDR3: CASSQGGSSYNEQFF. The CDR3 bases are TGTGCCAGCAGCCAAGGTGGGAGCTCCTACAATGAGCAGTTCTTC.

The genes are TRBV4-3 and TRBJ2-1, with 7 bases that match TRBD2. Germline CDR1 is LGHNA and CDR2 is YSLEER. Losses at the gene ends were 1 base for V and 0 bases for J; bases not matched to a gene: 3. This CDR3 region has 16 residues. The CDR3 loop is CASSQGRGDSYNEQFF. The CDR3 coding sequence is TGCGCCAGCAGCCAAGGTCGGGGGGACTCCTACAATGAGCAGTTCTTC.

This clone was seen more than once but under ten times. The chain carries TRBV7-9 and TRBJ2-5; D gene uncertain. Germline V gives CDR1 SEHNR, CDR2 FQNEAQ (reference sequence). V gave up 5 bases and J gave up 5 bases, with 15 bases separating them. The length of the CDR3 is 14 residues. CDR3 DNA: TGTGCCAGCAGCATGACTCCTCCGAGGGAGACCCAGTACTTC. Amino acid sequence: CASSMTPPRETQYF.

The chain recombines TRBV27 with TRBJ1-3; the D is unclear. The CDR3 spans 11 residues. Germline CDR1 is MNHEY and CDR2 is SMNVEV (reference sequence). Trimming stripped 3 bases from V and 15 bases from J, with 12 bases between. CDR3 in amino acids: CASSFPRRGYF. CDR3 bases: TGTGCCAGCAGTTTCCCTCGGCGAGGATATTTT.

V and J are TRBV28 and TRBJ1-4; D unresolved. V was shortened by 3 bases and J by 8 bases, with 16 bases between the two germline ends. From germline, CDR1 is MDHEN and CDR2 SYDVKM. CDR3 length equals 15 residues. The CDR3 is CASSLFGINKEKLFF. CDR3 DNA: TGTGCCAGCAGTTTGTTCGGGATTAATAAAGAAAAACTGTTTTTT. Full variable domain (rest looked up from reference TRBV28 and TRBJ1-4): DVKVTQSSRYLVKRTGEKVFLECVQDMDHENMFWYRQDPGLGLRLIYFSYDVKMKEKGDIPEGYSVSREKKERFSLILESASTNQTSMYLCASSLFGINKEKLFFGSGTQLSVL.

The rearrangement links TRBV6-4 to TRBJ2-7; 7 bases align to TRBD1. Looked up from germline, CDR1 is MRHNA and CDR2 is SNTAGT. Losses at the gene ends were 0 bases for V and 2 bases for J; bases not matched to a gene: 7. The CDR3 spans 16 residues. CDR3 in DNA: TGTGCCAGCAGTGACTCCACAGGGGTAAGGCCCTACGAGCAGTACTTC. This encodes CASSDSTGVRPYEQYF.

This chain joins TRBV7-3 and TRBJ1-4, with D uncertain. Deletions cut 0 bases from V and 8 bases from J, with 13 bases between. The CDR3 length is 15 residues. From germline, CDR1 is SGHTA and CDR2 FQGTGA. The CDR3 region is CASSLTSQIGEKLFF. The DNA of the CDR3 is TGTGCCAGCAGCTTAACATCACAGATTGGCGAAAAACTGTTTTTT.

This clone occurred once. This chain connects TRBV5-6 to TRBJ2-7, with a weak D call TRBD2 (6 bases). This CDR3 spans 13 amino acids. Germline-derived CDR1 and CDR2 are SGHDT and YYEEEE. V was shortened by 2 bases and J by 6 bases, with 12 bases between the two germline ends. CDR3 sequence (DNA): TGTGCCAGCAGCTTACTGACCGGGGGCGAGCAGTACTTC. Its translation is CASSLLTGGEQYF.